The table lists the clone carrying this TCR beta chain with a count of one. The antigen remains undetermined. To make TCR beta libraries, researchers used iRepertoire HTBI primers and Arm-PCR of CDR3 regions. TCRdb re-derived calls from the multiplex PCR reads in MiXCR, one entry per CDR3 protein. Of 600,000 to 850,000 distinct CDR3 sequences in the sample, approximately 31% are singletons; the top ten hold roughly 46%. These data belong to a study of regulatory T cells in long-lasting Graves disease. General study points: Persistent disease samples used TRBV28, TRBJ1-2 and TRBJ2-5 preferentially. Examination was confined to peripheral blood, excluding thyroid tissue. Sample size was small, which may have lowered accuracy.

Time point specified: persistent/refractory GD, antithyroid drugs over 5 years with positive TRAb. There was RNA extracted from PBMCs, and the TCR library was made from it. V was pared by 2 bases and J by 5 bases, with 16 bases between. The germline V gene encodes CDR1 ENHRY and CDR2 SYGVKD. This CDR3 is built from 15 residues. The chain is built from TRBV10-3 and TRBJ2-7; tentative D call: TRBD2 (6 bases). The sample here was peripheral blood mononuclear cells (PBMCs), taken when the disease was refractory, from a patient treated with antithyroid drugs. The sequence came from a female donor with Graves disease. CDR3 sequence (DNA): TGTGCCATCAGTGAGGTTGAGGTGGGGGGTCACGAGCAGTACTTC. Protein product: CAISEVEVGGHEQYF.